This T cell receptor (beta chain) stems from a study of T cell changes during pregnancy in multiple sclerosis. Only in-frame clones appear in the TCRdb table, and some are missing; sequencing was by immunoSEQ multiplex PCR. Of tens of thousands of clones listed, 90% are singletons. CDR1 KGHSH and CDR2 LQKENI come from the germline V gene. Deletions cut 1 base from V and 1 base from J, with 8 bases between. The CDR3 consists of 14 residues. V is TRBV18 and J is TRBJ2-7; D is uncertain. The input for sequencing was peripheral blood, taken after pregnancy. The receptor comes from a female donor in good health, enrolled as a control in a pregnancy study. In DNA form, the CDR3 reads TGTGCCAGCTCACCACTGGAGCCGTCCTACGAGCAGTACTTC. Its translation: CASSPLEPSYEQYF.